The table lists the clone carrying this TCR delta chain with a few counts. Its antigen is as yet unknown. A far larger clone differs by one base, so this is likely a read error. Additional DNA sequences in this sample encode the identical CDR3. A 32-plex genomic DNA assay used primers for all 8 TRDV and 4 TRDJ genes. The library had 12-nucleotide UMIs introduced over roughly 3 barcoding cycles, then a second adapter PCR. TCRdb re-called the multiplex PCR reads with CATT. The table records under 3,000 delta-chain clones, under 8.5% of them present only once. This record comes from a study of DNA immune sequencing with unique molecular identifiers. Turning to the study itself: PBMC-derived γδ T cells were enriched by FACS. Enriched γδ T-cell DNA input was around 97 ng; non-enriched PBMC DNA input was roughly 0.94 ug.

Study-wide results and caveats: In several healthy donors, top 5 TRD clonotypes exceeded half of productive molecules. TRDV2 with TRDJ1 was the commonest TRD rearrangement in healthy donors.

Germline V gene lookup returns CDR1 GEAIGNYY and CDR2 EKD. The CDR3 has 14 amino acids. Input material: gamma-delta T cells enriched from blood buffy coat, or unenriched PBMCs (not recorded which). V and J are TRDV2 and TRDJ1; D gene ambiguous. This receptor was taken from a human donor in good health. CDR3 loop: CACDSVENTDKLIF. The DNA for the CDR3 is TGTGCCTGTGATTCGGTAGAGAACACCGATAAACTCATTTTT.